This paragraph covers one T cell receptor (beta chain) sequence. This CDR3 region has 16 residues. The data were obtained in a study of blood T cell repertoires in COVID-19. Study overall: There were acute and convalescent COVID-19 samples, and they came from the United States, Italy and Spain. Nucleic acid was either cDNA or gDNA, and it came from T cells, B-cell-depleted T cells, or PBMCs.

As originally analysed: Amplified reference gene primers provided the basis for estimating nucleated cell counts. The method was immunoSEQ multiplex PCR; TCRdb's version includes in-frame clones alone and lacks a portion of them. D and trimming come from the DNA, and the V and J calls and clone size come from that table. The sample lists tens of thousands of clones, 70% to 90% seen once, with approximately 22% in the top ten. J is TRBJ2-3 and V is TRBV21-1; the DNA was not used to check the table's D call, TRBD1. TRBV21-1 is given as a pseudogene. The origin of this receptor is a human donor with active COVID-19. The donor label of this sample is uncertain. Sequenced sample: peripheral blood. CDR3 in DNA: TGTGCCAGCAGCGGTCGGACAGGTGCCCCCACAGATACGCAGTATTTT. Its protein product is CASSGRTGAPTDTQYF.